This record covers a single T cell receptor (beta chain). The antigen remains unidentified. These data come from a study of cytomegalovirus exposure and HLA in healthy donors. Study-wide findings and caveats: There were under 200 TCR beta chains listed as cytomegalovirus-associated. The majority of TCR sequences were rare, yet some public TCRs appeared in many donors. Three chains linked to CMV were shown in vitro to be specific for CMV antigens.

Some clones are missing from TCRdb's copy, which holds only in-frame ones; the method was immunoSEQ multiplex PCR. Among some 100,000 clones listed, around nine tenths were seen once. The V gene's germline CDR1 is MNHEY and CDR2 SMNVEV (reference sequence). CDR3 size: 15 residues. V shed 7 bases, J shed 2 bases, and the junction held 8 bases outside the gene matches. Material for sequencing was PBMCs. This sequence originates from a woman aged 18-29 years in good health and CMV-seronegative. V is TRBV27 and J is TRBJ2-3; 8 nucleotides match TRBD1. CDR3 protein: CASTQGARVTDTQYF. CDR3 nucleotides: TGTGCCAGCACGCAGGGGGCTCGGGTCACAGATACGCAGTATTTT.